The 31 T cell receptor beta chains given below trace back to one sample, sequenced in a study of T-cell reconstitution after alpha-beta-depleted transplantation in children. Unique molecular identifiers were incorporated into the prepared TCRbeta library. One entry per CDR3 protein, called by TCRdb with MiXCR from the PCR reads. This repertoire shows hundreds of thousands of distinct CDR3 sequences, around 16% found once; its top ten account for around 30%. Material: PBMCs, mostly from graft donor cells, obtained 360 days after TCRalphabeta/CD19-depleted stem cell transplant. Every receptor here comes from a boy in the first two years of life who had a stem cell transplant for Wiskott-Aldrich syndrome, so the T cells may come from the graft donor.

This clonotype showed up just a few times. V is TRBV3-1 and J is TRBJ2-5, with D perhaps matching TRBD1 (6 bases). This CDR3 region has 16 residues. Germline V lookup: CDR1 LGHDT, CDR2 YNNKEL (reference sequence). Trimming pared 0 bases from V and 3 bases from J, leaving 14 bases between. CDR3 DNA: TGTGCCAGCAGCCAAGATAGGCGGGCAGGGGAAGAGACCCAGTACTTC. As protein: CASSQDRRAGEETQYF.

The gene calls are TRBV19 and TRBJ2-7; D not resolved. In germline, CDR1 is LNHDA, CDR2 SQIVND (reference sequence). Trimming took 6 bases from V and 1 from J, leaving 16 bases between them. This CDR3 region has 15 residues. Written as DNA, the CDR3 is TGTGCCAGTAGATCCAGTCAGTACGGGTCCTACGAGCAGTACTTC. This encodes CASRSSQYGSYEQYF.

This clonotype came up a few times. The V and J genes are TRBV7-8 and TRBJ2-3, with 7 bases lining up with TRBD1. After removal of 3 bases from V and 0 bases from J, the junction contained 9 bases not matched to a gene. This CDR3 has 17 amino acids. The germline V gene has CDR1 SGHVS and CDR2 FQNEAQ. The CDR3 loop reads CASSFPPDRVSTDTQYF. The CDR3 nucleotides are TGTGCCAGCAGCTTCCCACCCGACAGGGTTAGCACAGATACGCAGTATTTT.

This chain joins TRBV10-3 and TRBJ2-3; no firm D call. The CDR3 is 13 amino acids. CDR1 and CDR2 (germline): ENHRY, SYGVKD. V was clipped by 3 bases and J by 2 bases, with 6 bases between them. The CDR3, as DNA: TGTGCCATCAGTGACTTCTCCACAGATACGCAGTATTTT. Translated: CAISDFSTDTQYF.

This clonotype has only a few counts. V and J are TRBV7-7 and TRBJ2-6, with unresolved D. The V end lost 4 bases, the J end lost 0 bases, and 10 bases lay between the germline ends. Germline V CDR1 and CDR2: SSHAT, FNYEAQ (reference sequence). The CDR3 totals 16 residues. CDR3 sequence: CASSSRPGSGANVLTF. CDR3 DNA: TGTGCCAGCAGCTCACGGCCGGGCTCTGGGGCCAACGTCCTGACTTTC.

This clonotype was counted ten times or more. The chain combines TRBV6-5 with TRBJ1-2; D is perhaps TRBD1 (6 bases). This CDR3 is 13 amino acids long. V was cut by 7 bases and J by 3 bases, with 12 bases left in between. The germline gives CDR1 MNHEY, CDR2 SVGAGI. The CDR3 nucleotides read TGTGCCAGCACCGCCGGGGGGCACTATGGCTACACCTTC. Translated, it gives CASTAGGHYGYTF.

This rearrangement joins TRBV12-3 or TRBV12-4 to TRBJ2-5; 10 bases match TRBD2. J gave up 7 bases and V 7 bases, and 33 bases lay outside the gene matches. The CDR3 spans 22 residues. This chain's CDR3 is CASIPPLRLAGGVVGLGGTQYF. The CDR3 DNA sequence: TGTGCCAGCATTCCTCCCCTCCGACTAGCGGGTGGTGTGGTGGGGTTAGGAGGGACCCAGTACTTC.

In this sample, this clonotype turned up once. This sequence joins TRBV2 and TRBJ2-2; a possible D gene is TRBD2 (6 bases). This CDR3 region has 13 residues. CDR1 and CDR2 (germline): SNHLY, FYNNEI. With 6 bases removed from V and 5 bases from J, the gap between germline ends came to 10 bases. This chain's CDR3 is CASRGTRTGELFF. CDR3 in DNA: TGTGCCAGCAGGGGGACTCGGACCGGGGAGCTGTTTTTT. Combining the CDR3 with reference TRBV2 and TRBJ2-2 gives the whole variable domain EPEVTQTPSHQVTQMGQEVILRCVPISNHLYFYWYRQILGQKVEFLVSFYNNEISEKSEIFDDQFSVERPDGSNFTLKIRSTKLEDSAMYFCASRGTRTGELFFGEGSRLTVL.

This clonotype was observed a few times. This chain joins TRBV5-1 and TRBJ2-5, with 13 bases lining up with TRBD2. Per germline, CDR1 SGHRS and CDR2 YFSETQ. This CDR3 has 14 residues. Trimming cost V 6 bases and J 4 bases; bases outside gene matches: 3. The CDR3 loop reads CASKTSGGSETQYF. The CDR3 coding sequence is TGCGCCAGCAAGACTAGCGGGGGGTCAGAGACCCAGTACTTC.

This chain connects TRBV6-2 or TRBV6-3 to TRBJ2-1, with D unresolved. The CDR3 runs to 11 residues. In germline, CDR1 is MNHEY, CDR2 SVGEGT. V was pared by 5 bases and J by 7 bases, with 6 bases between. The CDR3 nucleotides read TGTGCCAGCAGTGTAAGGAATGAGCAGTTCTTC. Its protein is CASSVRNEQFF.

The chain combines TRBV6-2 or TRBV6-3 with TRBJ2-2, with unresolved D. Trimming stripped 7 bases from V and 3 bases from J, with 6 bases between. The CDR3 loop spans 12 amino acids. Germline values: CDR1 MNHEY, CDR2 SVGEGT. CDR3 amino acids: CASIEYTGELFF. The CDR3 DNA is TGTGCCAGCATCGAGTACACCGGGGAGCTGTTTTTT.

In its sample, this clonotype was seen a few times. V usage is TRBV3-1 and J usage is TRBJ2-5, with D perhaps TRBD2 (5 bases). The CDR3 loop spans 19 amino acids. CDR1 and CDR2 from the germline V gene are LGHDT and YNNKEL (reference sequence). Trimming cost V 1 base and J 4 bases, with 25 bases left between them. Here the CDR3 reads CASSQGSSRLQRDPETQYF. CDR3 sequence (DNA): TGTGCCAGCAGCCAAGGGTCTTCTCGACTACAACGGGATCCAGAGACCCAGTACTTC.

The chain couples TRBV6-6 to TRBJ2-7; D gene uncertain. From germline, CDR1 is MNHNY and CDR2 SVGAGI (reference sequence). There are 13 residues in the CDR3. Trimming took off 0 bases at V and 4 bases at J, with 7 bases between the two ends. The CDR3 DNA sequence: TGTGCCAGCAGTTACTCGAAGAGTTACGAGCAGTACTTC. It encodes CASSYSKSYEQYF.

V gene TRBV4-3 combines with J gene TRBJ2-7; 10 nucleotides line up with TRBD2. The germline CDR1 and CDR2 sequences are LGHNA and YSLEER. This CDR3 region has 19 residues. V lost 2 bases and J lost 0; bases outside the gene matches: 13. CDR3 protein: CASSQNVASGRSRSYEQYF. The CDR3 nucleotides read TGCGCCAGCAGCCAAAACGTCGCTAGCGGGAGATCTCGCTCCTACGAGCAGTACTTC.

The chain links TRBV5-4 to TRBJ2-4; 9 bases agree with TRBD1. This CDR3 is built from 14 residues. With V trimmed by 2 bases and J by 6 bases, 3 bases remained unmatched. Germline loops: CDR1 SGHNT, CDR2 YYREEE (reference sequence). Here the CDR3 DNA reads TGTGCCAGCAGCTTAGACAGGGGGACAAACATTCAGTACTTC. This translates into CASSLDRGTNIQYF.

The rearrangement links TRBV10-1 to TRBJ2-7; either TRBD1 or TRBD2 may fit D (5 bases each). The germline V and J ends were trimmed by 5 bases and 7 bases, with 18 bases remaining between them. The CDR3 is 14 amino acids. Germline V gene data show CDR1 as WNHNN and CDR2 as SYGVQD (reference sequence). CDR3 residues: CASSLGRASGEQYF. The CDR3 bases are TGCGCCAGCAGTCTGGGACGGGCATCTGGGGAGCAGTACTTC.

This chain links TRBV29-1 with TRBJ2-2, with 9 nucleotides matching TRBD1. The V gene end was trimmed by 8 bases and the J gene end by 3 bases; junction bases not matched to a gene: 7. Germline V gene lookup returns CDR1 SQVTM and CDR2 ANQGSEA. CDR3 length: 14 amino acids. The CDR3 region is CSIKQGAHTGELFF. The CDR3 DNA reads as TGCAGCATAAAACAGGGGGCCCACACCGGGGAGCTGTTTTTT.

This clonotype was observed many times. The gene calls are TRBV5-5 and TRBJ1-1, with D possibly matching TRBD1 (5 bases). Trimming cost V 6 bases and J 3 bases, with 15 bases left between them. This CDR3 has 14 residues. Per the germline V gene, CDR1 is SGHKS and CDR2 is YYEKEE (reference sequence). The CDR3 nucleotides are TGTGCCAGCACGTCCAGGGTCTGGGACACTGAAGCTTTCTTT. Translating it yields CASTSRVWDTEAFF.

This clonotype came up a few times. CDR3 residues: CASTYRELSSTDTQYF. The CDR3 DNA reads as TGTGCCAGCACGTACAGGGAATTATCTAGCACAGATACGCAGTATTTT. This rearrangement joins TRBV2 to TRBJ2-3, with D possibly TRBD1 on 6 matching bases. The CDR3 consists of 16 residues. Germline values: CDR1 SNHLY, CDR2 FYNNEI. With 7 bases removed from V and 0 bases from J, the gap between germline ends came to 17 bases.

There are a few counts of this clonotype. The chain recombines TRBV18 with TRBJ2-3, with 8 positions matching TRBD2. With V trimmed by 1 base and J by 2 bases, 8 bases remained unmatched. This CDR3 region has 17 residues. CDR1 and CDR2 (germline): KGHSH, LQKENI. CDR3 residues: CASSPLRAGDPTDTQYF. The CDR3 DNA is TGTGCCAGCTCACCACTCCGAGCGGGGGACCCCACAGATACGCAGTATTTT.

Worth noting for this clonotype: A read error may produce the germline difference seen at one junction end. This sequence joins TRBV2 and TRBJ2-1; 8 nucleotides align to TRBD2. Germline CDR1 is SNHLY and CDR2 is FYNNEI. This CDR3 contains 18 residues. CDR3 DNA sequence: TGTGCCTGCAGTTTTGTGGGTAGCGGGATGAAGTCCTACAATGAGCAGTTCTTC. Protein sequence: CACSFVGSGMKSYNEQFF.

Here the CDR3 DNA reads TGTGCCAGCAGTTTATGGAGTAGCAATCAGCCCCAGCATTTT. Residues: CASSLWSSNQPQHF. V is TRBV28 and J is TRBJ1-5; D not resolved. The CDR3 is 14 residues long. CDR1 is MDHEN, CDR2 SYDVKM, per germline. V shed 0 bases and J shed 0 bases, with 3 bases lying between them. Complete variable domain (other parts from reference TRBV28 and TRBJ1-5): DVKVTQSSRYLVKRTGEKVFLECVQDMDHENMFWYRQDPGLGLRLIYFSYDVKMKEKGDIPEGYSVSREKKERFSLILESASTNQTSMYLCASSLWSSNQPQHFGDGTRLSIL.

In regard to this clonotype: Mismatch with germline at one junction end may stem from a read error. The V and J genes are TRBV4-3 and TRBJ2-7; the D is unclear. CDR3 length: 14 residues. Per germline, CDR1 LGHNA and CDR2 YSLEER. The CDR3 DNA reads as TGCGCCAGCAGCCAAGGGGGTATTCCCTACAAGCAGTACTTC. Its translation: CASSQGGIPYKQYF.

There are a few counts of this clonotype. The J gene is TRBJ2-1, the V gene TRBV20-1, with D unresolved. Germline V gene data show CDR1 as DFQATT and CDR2 as SNEGSKA (reference sequence). V lost 5 bases to trimming and J lost 11 bases, with 13 bases between them. This CDR3 has 11 amino acids. In DNA, the CDR3 is TGCAGTGCTCCAGCCCCTAAAAAGCAGTTCTTC. Its protein is CSAPAPKKQFF.

CDR3 loop: CASSNSGIWTGELFF. The CDR3, as DNA: TGTGCCAGCAGCAATAGCGGGATATGGACCGGGGAGCTGTTTTTT. This chain uses TRBV27 with TRBJ2-2, with TRBD2 matching 8 bases. Germline CDR1 reads MNHEY; CDR2 reads SMNVEV (reference sequence). The V and J ends lost 6 bases and 5 bases, in that order; junction bases with no gene match: 8. The CDR3 loop spans 15 amino acids.

This chain connects TRBV4-3 to TRBJ2-1; D gene uncertain. This CDR3 has 17 residues. Germline assignment: CDR1 LGHNA and CDR2 YSLEER. V lost 1 base and J 0 bases, leaving 13 bases between the germline ends. CDR3: CASSQVTLSHSYNEQFF. Written as DNA, the CDR3 is TGCGCCAGCAGCCAAGTTACTTTAAGCCACTCCTACAATGAGCAGTTCTTC.

This clonotype occurred a few times. The V call is TRBV28, the J call TRBJ2-7; 9 bases match TRBD1. The germline V gene encodes CDR1 MDHEN and CDR2 SYDVKM. The CDR3 length is 16 residues. The V gene end was trimmed by 5 bases and the J gene end by 3 bases; junction bases not matched to a gene: 11. The CDR3 region is CASSPTPGTGNYEQYF. In DNA, the CDR3 is TGTGCCAGCAGTCCTACCCCCGGGACAGGGAACTACGAGCAGTACTTC.

In its sample, this clonotype was seen many times. This sequence joins TRBV2 and TRBJ2-5, with 9 bases that match TRBD2. Germline V gene data show CDR1 as SNHLY and CDR2 as FYNNEI. Trimming removed 3 bases from V and 5 bases from J; junction bases left unmatched: 7. This CDR3 has 15 amino acids. For the CDR3, the DNA is TGTGCCAGCAGTGACAGGCCTAGCGGGGAGGAGACCCAGTACTTC. It translates to CASSDRPSGEETQYF.

The rearrangement links TRBV7-9 to TRBJ1-1; no reliable D call. Germline V CDR1 and CDR2: SEHNR, FQNEAQ (reference sequence). Trimming pared 2 bases from V and 3 bases from J, leaving 10 bases between. The CDR3 spans 14 residues. The CDR3 loop reads CASSLPGWDTEAFF. CDR3 nucleotide sequence: TGTGCCAGCAGCTTACCCGGATGGGACACTGAAGCTTTCTTT. The whole variable domain, filled in from reference TRBV7-9 and TRBJ1-1, reads DTGVSQNPRHKITKRGQNVTFRCDPISEHNRLYWYRQTLGQGPEFLTYFQNEAQLEKSRLLSDRFSAERPKGSFSTLEIQRTEQGDSAMYLCASSLPGWDTEAFFGQGTRLTVV.

CDR3 residues: CASSLRRAGNYGYTF. Here the CDR3 DNA reads TGTGCCAGCAGTTTAAGGAGGGCGGGTAACTATGGCTACACCTTC. V gene TRBV12-3 or TRBV12-4 combines with J gene TRBJ1-2; D gene uncertain. V dropped 2 bases and J dropped 1 base, with 11 bases sitting between them. The CDR3 covers 15 residues.

The chain couples TRBV20-1 to TRBJ2-7; 8 positions match TRBD2. V trimming: 5 bases; J trimming: 4 bases; junction bases outside the gene matches: 7. The germline V gene encodes CDR1 DFQATT and CDR2 SNEGSKA (reference sequence). The CDR3 is 13 amino acids. The CDR3 coding sequence is TGCAGTGCTTTTAGCGGGATTGCGTACGAGCAGTACTTC. Translation gives CSAFSGIAYEQYF.